This TCR beta chain came from a study of response to subunit inactivated influenza vaccine. The study, taken as a whole, reports: Only a handful of new T cells, the authors suggested, are recruited with each seasonal influenza vaccination.

CDR3 length: 14 residues. CDR1 and CDR2 from the germline V gene are SEHNR and FQNEAQ (reference sequence). Trimming removed 4 bases at V and 2 bases at J, with 11 bases between. MiXCR, run by TCRdb on the RT-PCR reads, gives a single entry per CDR3 protein. Of 500,000 to 600,000 distinct CDR3 sequences detected, roughly 15% appear once; the ten largest clones hold more than 9.5%. This clonotype was counted at least ten times. Its antigen is unknown. This receptor was taken from a man between 50 and 59 years old who received an inactivated influenza vaccine. The chain uses TRBV7-9 and TRBJ2-5; D might be TRBD1 or TRBD2, each matching 5 bases. The sequenced sample was PBMCs from blood, obtained roughly 12 days after vaccination. CDR3 region: CASSWGTDQETQYF. CDR3 nucleotide sequence: TGTGCCAGCAGCTGGGGGACGGATCAAGAGACCCAGTACTTC.